The 3 T cell receptor beta chains below were found in one sample sequenced in a study of early T cells in non-severe SARS-CoV-2 infection. TCRdb itself ran the 5' RACE reads through MiXCR, one entry per CDR3 protein. The data contain 50,000 to 65,000 distinct CDR3 sequences, less than 20% of them singletons. The source was whole blood, collected at baseline. The receptors come from an adult who was a healthcare worker with PCR-confirmed SARS-CoV-2 infection or an uninfected control (not recorded which).

Only a few counts were recorded for this clonotype. The chain combines TRBV2 with TRBJ2-1; 7 positions agree with TRBD1. V was pared by 6 bases and J by 4 bases, with 3 bases of the junction left unmatched. Germline V gene sequence: CDR1 SNHLY, CDR2 FYNNEI. This CDR3 spans 13 amino acids. The CDR3 loop is CASRQDRYNEQFF. CDR3 in DNA: TGTGCCAGCAGACAGGACAGGTACAATGAGCAGTTCTTC.

This clonotype was counted only a few times. V and J are TRBV5-1 and TRBJ2-1, with D unresolved. Germline V gene lookup returns CDR1 SGHRS and CDR2 YFSETQ. Deletions cut 7 bases from V and 9 bases from J, with 20 bases between. The CDR3 contains 14 residues. Here the CDR3 reads CASRPGLRTFEQFF. The CDR3, as DNA: TGCGCCAGCCGCCCCGGATTGAGAACTTTTGAGCAGTTCTTC.

Relative to its sample, this clonotype is medium-sized. The chain employs TRBV6-1 and TRBJ1-5; D is undetermined. Germline V gene sequence: CDR1 MNHNS, CDR2 SASEGT. The CDR3 consists of 15 residues. The V and J ends lost 2 bases and 6 bases respectively, with 14 bases between them. CDR3 DNA sequence: TGTGCCAGCAGTGAAACGCGGGGTTTGGGTCAGCCCCAGCATTTT. Amino acids: CASSETRGLGQPQHF.